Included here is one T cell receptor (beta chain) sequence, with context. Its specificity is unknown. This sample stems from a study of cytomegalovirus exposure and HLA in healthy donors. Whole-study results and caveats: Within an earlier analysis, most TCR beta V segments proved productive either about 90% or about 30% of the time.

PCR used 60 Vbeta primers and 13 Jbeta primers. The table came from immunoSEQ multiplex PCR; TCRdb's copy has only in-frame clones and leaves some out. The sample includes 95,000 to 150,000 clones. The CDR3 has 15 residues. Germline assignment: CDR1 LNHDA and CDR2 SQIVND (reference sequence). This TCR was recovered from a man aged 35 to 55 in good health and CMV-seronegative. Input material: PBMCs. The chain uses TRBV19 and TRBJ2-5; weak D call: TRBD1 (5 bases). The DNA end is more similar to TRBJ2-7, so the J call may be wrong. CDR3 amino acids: CASSISSQGPYEQYF. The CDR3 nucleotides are TGTGCCAGTAGTATCTCCTCCCAGGGTCCCTACGAGCAGTACTTC.